Listed below are T cell receptor beta chains from one sample, sequenced in a study of cytomegalovirus exposure and HLA in healthy donors. Sequenced by immunoSEQ multiplex PCR; TCRdb stores in-frame clones only, minus some. The data contain about 140,000 clones, 88% of them singletons. Sequenced input: PBMCs. These TCRs come from a woman between 40 and 55 years old in good health and CMV-seronegative. Each CDR3 is given with its conserved first and last residue. Fields, in order: clone size, J gene, V gene, D gene, CDR3 protein, CDR3 DNA. D genes are given only for firm matches. Size is omitted from some rows. Given values are once, few, many or a class for expanded clones.

>NA|TRBJ1-3|TRBV4-3|TRBD1
CASSQDGGQGGNTIYF
TGCGCCAGCAGCCAAGATGGAGGACAGGGAGGAAACACCATATATTTT
>NA|TRBJ1-2|TRBV19|TRBD1
CASSRQGADYGYTF
TGTGCCAGTAGTAGACAGGGGGCCGACTATGGCTACACCTTC
>NA|TRBJ1-2|TRBV5-6|TRBD1
CASSLDRVDYGYTF
TGTGCCAGCAGCCTTGACAGGGTCGACTATGGCTACACCTTC
>NA|TRBJ1-2|TRBV27|TRBD1
CASGETGAAAYGYTF
TGTGCCAGCGGGGAGACAGGGGCCGCCGCGTATGGCTACACCTTC
>NA|TRBJ1-1|TRBV6-1|NA
CAMKTGGEAFF
TGTGCCATGAAGACAGGCGGTGAAGCTTTCTTT
>NA|TRBJ2-5|TRBV7-8|TRBD2
CASSLLTSGFQETQYF
TGTGCCAGCAGCTTGTTGACTAGCGGGTTTCAAGAGACCCAGTACTTC
>NA|TRBJ1-2|TRBV6-4|NA
CASSDQQGGGNGYTF
TGTGCCAGCAGTGACCAACAAGGCGGGGGGAATGGCTACACCTTC
>NA|TRBJ2-1|TRBV27|TRBD2
CASSPDRTSGTSYNEQFF
TGTGCCAGCAGTCCCGACAGGACTAGCGGGACGTCCTACAATGAGCAGTTCTTC
>NA|TRBJ1-1|TRBV5-6|TRBD1
CASSFRGRTEAFF
TGTGCCAGCAGCTTCAGGGGGCGAACTGAAGCTTTCTTT
>NA|TRBJ2-1|TRBV19|TRBD2
CASSAPGLAGGQGVRNEQFF
TGTGCCAGTAGTGCACCGGGGCTAGCGGGAGGGCAGGGGGTTAGAAATGAGCAGTTCTTC
>NA|TRBJ2-1|TRBV2|TRBD2
CASSPSGGSYNEQFF
TGTGCCAGCAGCCCTTCGGGGGGCTCCTACAATGAGCAGTTCTTC
>NA|TRBJ2-2|TRBV9|TRBD1
CASTQGGPGQGELFF
TGTGCCAGCACCCAAGGGGGCCCCGGGCAGGGGGAGCTGTTTTTT
>NA|TRBJ2-2|TRBV9|NA
CASSVQNTGELFF
TGTGCCAGCAGCGTTCAGAACACCGGGGAGCTGTTTTTT
>NA|TRBJ1-1|TRBV19|NA
CASSIAGQLRTEAFF
TGTGCCAGTAGTATAGCAGGGCAGTTGAGGACTGAAGCTTTCTTT
>once|TRBJ2-1|TRBV9|TRBD2
CASTASGRWDEQFF
TGTGCCAGCACTGCGAGCGGGAGGTGGGATGAGCAGTTCTTC
>NA|TRBJ2-2|TRBV7-3|TRBD2
CASSPYVAGARLTGELFF
TGTGCCAGCAGCCCCTATGTAGCGGGAGCTCGTTTGACCGGGGAGCTGTTTTTT
>few|TRBJ1-2|TRBV7-9|TRBD1
CASSHGTGLGYTF
TGTGCCAGCAGCCACGGGACAGGGTTGGGCTACACCTTC